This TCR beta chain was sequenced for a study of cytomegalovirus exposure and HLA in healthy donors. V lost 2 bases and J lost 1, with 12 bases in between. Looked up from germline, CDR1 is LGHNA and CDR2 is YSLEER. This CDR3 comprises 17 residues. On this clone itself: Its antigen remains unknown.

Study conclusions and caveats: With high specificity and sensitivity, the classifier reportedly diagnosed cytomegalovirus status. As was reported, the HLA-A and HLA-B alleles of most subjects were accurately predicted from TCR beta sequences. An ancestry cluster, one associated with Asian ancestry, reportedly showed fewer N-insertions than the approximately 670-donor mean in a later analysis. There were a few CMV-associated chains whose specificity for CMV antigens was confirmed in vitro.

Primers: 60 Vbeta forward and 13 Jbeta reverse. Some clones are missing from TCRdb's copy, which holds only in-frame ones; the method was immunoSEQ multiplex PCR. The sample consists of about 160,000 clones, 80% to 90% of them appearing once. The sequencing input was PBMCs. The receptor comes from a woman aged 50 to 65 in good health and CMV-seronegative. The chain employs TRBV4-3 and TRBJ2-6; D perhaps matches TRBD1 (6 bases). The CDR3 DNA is TGCGCCAGCAGCCAACTGGACAGACCATCTGGGGCCAACGTCCTGACTTTC. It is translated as CASSQLDRPSGANVLTF.